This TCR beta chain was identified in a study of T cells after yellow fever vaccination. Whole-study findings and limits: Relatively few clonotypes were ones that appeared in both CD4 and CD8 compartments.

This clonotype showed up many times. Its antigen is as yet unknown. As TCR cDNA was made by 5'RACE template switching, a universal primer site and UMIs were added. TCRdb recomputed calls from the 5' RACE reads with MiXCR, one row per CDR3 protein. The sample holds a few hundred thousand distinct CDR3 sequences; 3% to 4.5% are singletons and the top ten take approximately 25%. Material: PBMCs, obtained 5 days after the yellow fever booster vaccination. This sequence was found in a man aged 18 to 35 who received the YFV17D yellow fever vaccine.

In DNA, the CDR3 is TGTGCCAGCAGACCCGGGACCTGGGATGAGCAGTTCTTC. Translation: CASRPGTWDEQFF. The rearrangement links TRBV6-5 to TRBJ2-1; the D gene could be TRBD1 or TRBD2 (5 bases each). This CDR3 comprises 13 residues. The germline gives CDR1 MNHEY, CDR2 SVGAGI. V lost 6 bases, J lost 8 bases, and 14 bases lay in between.